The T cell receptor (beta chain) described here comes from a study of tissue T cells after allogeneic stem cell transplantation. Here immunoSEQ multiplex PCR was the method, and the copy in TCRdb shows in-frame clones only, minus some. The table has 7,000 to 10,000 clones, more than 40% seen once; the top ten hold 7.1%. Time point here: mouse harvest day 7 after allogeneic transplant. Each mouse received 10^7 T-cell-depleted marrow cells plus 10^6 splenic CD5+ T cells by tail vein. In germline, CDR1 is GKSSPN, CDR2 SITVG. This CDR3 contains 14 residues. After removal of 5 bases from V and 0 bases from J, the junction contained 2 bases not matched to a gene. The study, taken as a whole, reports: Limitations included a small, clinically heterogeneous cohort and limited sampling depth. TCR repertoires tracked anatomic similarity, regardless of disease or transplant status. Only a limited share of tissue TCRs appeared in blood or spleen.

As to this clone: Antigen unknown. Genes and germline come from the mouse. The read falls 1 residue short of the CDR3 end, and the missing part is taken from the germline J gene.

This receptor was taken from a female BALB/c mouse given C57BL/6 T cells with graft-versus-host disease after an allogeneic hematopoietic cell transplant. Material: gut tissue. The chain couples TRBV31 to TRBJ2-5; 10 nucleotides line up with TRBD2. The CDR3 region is CAWGLGVNQDTQYF. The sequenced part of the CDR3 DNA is TGTGCCTGGGGACTGGGGGTTAACCAAGACACCCAGTAC.